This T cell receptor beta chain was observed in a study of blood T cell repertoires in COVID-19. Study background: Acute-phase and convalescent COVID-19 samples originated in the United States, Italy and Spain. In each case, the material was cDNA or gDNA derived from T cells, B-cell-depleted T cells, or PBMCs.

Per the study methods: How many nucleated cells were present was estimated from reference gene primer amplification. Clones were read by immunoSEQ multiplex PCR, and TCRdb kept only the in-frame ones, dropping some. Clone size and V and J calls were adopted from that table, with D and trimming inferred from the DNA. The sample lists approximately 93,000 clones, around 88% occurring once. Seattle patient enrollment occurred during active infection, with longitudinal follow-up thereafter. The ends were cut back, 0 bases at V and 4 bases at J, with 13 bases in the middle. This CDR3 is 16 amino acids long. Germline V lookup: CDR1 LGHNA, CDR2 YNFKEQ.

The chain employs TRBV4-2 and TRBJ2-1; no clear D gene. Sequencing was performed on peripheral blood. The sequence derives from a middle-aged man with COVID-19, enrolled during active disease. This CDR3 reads CASSQDPSWPYNEQFF. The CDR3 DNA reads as TGTGCCAGCAGCCAAGATCCGTCCTGGCCTTACAATGAGCAGTTCTTC.